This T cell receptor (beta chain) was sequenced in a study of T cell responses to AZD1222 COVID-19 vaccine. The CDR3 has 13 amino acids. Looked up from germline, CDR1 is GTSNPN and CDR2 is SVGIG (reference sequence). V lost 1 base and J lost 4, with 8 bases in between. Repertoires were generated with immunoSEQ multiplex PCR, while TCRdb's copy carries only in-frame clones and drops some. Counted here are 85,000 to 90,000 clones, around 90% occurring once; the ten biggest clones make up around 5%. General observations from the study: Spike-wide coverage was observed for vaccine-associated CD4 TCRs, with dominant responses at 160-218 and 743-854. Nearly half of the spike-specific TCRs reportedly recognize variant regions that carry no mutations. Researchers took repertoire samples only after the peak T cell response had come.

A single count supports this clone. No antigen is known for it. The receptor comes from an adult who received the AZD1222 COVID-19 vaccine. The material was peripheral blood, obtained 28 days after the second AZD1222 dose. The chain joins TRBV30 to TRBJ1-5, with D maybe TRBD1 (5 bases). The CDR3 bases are TGTGCCTGGAGTGCCAGGGAAAATCAGCCCCAGCATTTT. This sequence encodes CAWSARENQPQHF.